This TCR beta chain is drawn from a study of metastatic and nonmetastatic thyroid tumors. About the research overall: For malignant and benign thyroid patients, tumor or nodule tissue and blood were the sources whose repertoires were compared.

Germline loops: CDR1 DFQATT, CDR2 SNEGSKA (reference sequence). The CDR3 has 11 amino acids. Trimming removed 6 bases from V and 1 base from J, with 6 bases in between. The table lists this clone with many counts. The antigen is undetermined. Findings of the study overall: Significantly greater TCR beta diversity was reportedly found in malignant thyroid tumors than in benign nodules (in blood and tumor).

Authors' data handling: It was from CDR3 differences across clinicopathological groups that a distant-metastasis classifier for papillary thyroid cancer was built. TCRdb re-called the PCR reads through MiXCR. The V and J calls were not made by the authors but by TCRdb's processing. The sample lists tens of thousands of clones; around 17% were seen once. No patient received treatment before thyroid surgery. The chain carries TRBV20-1 and TRBJ1-1; D gene uncertain. The TCR comes from a female donor with papillary thyroid cancer or a benign thyroid nodule (not recorded which). Some clones in this sample may be carry-over from other donors' samples. The source material was blood. CDR3 residues: CSAKENTEAFF. DNA of the CDR3: TGCAGTGCCAAAGAGAACACTGAAGCTTTCTTT.